A selection of T cell receptor beta chains follows, all from one sample in a study of human T cells and chemical hapten exposure. TCRdb passed the RACE reads through MiXCR, listing each CDR3 protein once. The repertoire holds 95,000 to 130,000 distinct CDR3 sequences, with 12% as singletons. Material: whole blood, obtained in connection with sensitization to the hapten diphenylcyclopropenone (DPC). The receptors come from a woman aged 50 to 60 with alopecia areata. Some clones in this sample may be carry-over from other donors' samples. Each CDR3 is given with its conserved first and last residue. D genes are given only for firm matches. Rows may omit the clone size; those that give it use once, few, many or a size class.

D: -; V: TRBV2; size: -; J: TRBJ1-6; CDR3: CASSSANGFSPLHF; DNA: TGTGCCAGCAGTTCAGCGAACGGATTTTCACCCCTCCACTTT
D: -; V: TRBV29-1; size: -; J: TRBJ2-5; CDR3: CSVEGEEETQYF; DNA: TGCAGCGTTGAGGGAGAAGAAGAGACCCAGTACTTC
D: -; V: TRBV2; size: few; J: TRBJ1-2; CDR3: CASSEGGDYGYTF; DNA: TGTGCCAGCAGTGAGGGGGGTGACTATGGCTACACCTTC
D: TRBD2; V: TRBV6-5; size: -; J: TRBJ2-1; CDR3: CASSYSTAGGGNEQFF; DNA: TGTGCCAGCAGTTACTCGACGGCGGGAGGCGGTAATGAGCAGTTCTTC
D: -; V: TRBV4-3; size: few; J: TRBJ1-5; CDR3: CASSQFTGQPQHF; DNA: TGCGCCAGCAGCCAATTTACAGGACAGCCCCAGCATTTT
D: -; V: TRBV18; size: -; J: TRBJ2-7; CDR3: CVSSPLSLRANEQYF; DNA: TGTGTCAGCTCACCACTTTCGCTCAGGGCCAACGAGCAGTACTTC
D: TRBD1; V: TRBV7-6; size: many; J: TRBJ2-5; CDR3: CASSTRGQGAETQYF; DNA: TGTGCCAGCAGCACCCGGGGACAGGGGGCCGAGACCCAGTACTTC
D: TRBD2; V: TRBV6-6; size: few; J: TRBJ2-3; CDR3: CASSYFSSASGSFDTQYF; DNA: TGTGCCAGCAGTTACTTTAGCTCGGCTAGCGGGAGTTTCGATACGCAGTATTTT
D: -; V: TRBV20-1; size: -; J: TRBJ2-1; CDR3: CSARARRGAYNEQFF; DNA: TGCAGTGCTAGAGCAAGGCGGGGTGCCTACAATGAGCAGTTCTTC
D: TRBD2; V: TRBV7-2; size: many; J: TRBJ2-1; CDR3: CASSLVRVSGGPNEQFF; DNA: TGTGCCAGCAGCTTAGTCCGGGTCAGCGGGGGCCCGAATGAGCAGTTCTTC
D: -; V: TRBV2; size: -; J: TRBJ1-5; CDR3: CASSEGSYSNQPQHF; DNA: TGTGCCAGCAGTGAGGGCAGCTATAGCAATCAGCCCCAGCATTTT
D: -; V: TRBV11-2; size: few; J: TRBJ2-3; CDR3: CASSLKNTQYF; DNA: TGTGCCAGCAGCTTAAAAAATACGCAGTATTTT
D: TRBD1; V: TRBV7-2; size: many; J: TRBJ2-2; CDR3: CASSPQGINTGELFF; DNA: TGTGCCAGCAGCCCACAGGGGATTAACACCGGGGAGCTGTTTTTT
D: TRBD1; V: TRBV10-1; size: few; J: TRBJ2-2; CDR3: CASTPTGGTGELFF; DNA: TGCGCCAGCACCCCGACAGGGGGGACCGGGGAGCTGTTTTTT
D: -; V: TRBV29-1; size: many; J: TRBJ1-1; CDR3: CSAISRTNAEAFF; DNA: TGCAGCGCCATCTCCCGGACGAACGCCGAGGCTTTCTTT
D: -; V: TRBV6-6; size: -; J: TRBJ1-1; CDR3: CASWSTVATEAFF; DNA: TGTGCCAGCTGGTCCACCGTAGCCACTGAAGCTTTCTTT
D: TRBD1; V: TRBV6-6; size: -; J: TRBJ1-4; CDR3: CASSGTGIGEKLFF; DNA: TGTGCCAGCAGTGGGACAGGGATTGGCGAAAAACTGTTTTTT
D: -; V: TRBV6-5; size: many; J: TRBJ1-5; CDR3: CASSYEQYHQPQHF; DNA: TGTGCCAGCAGTTACGAACAGTATCATCAGCCCCAGCATTTT
D: TRBD1; V: TRBV6-5; size: few; J: TRBJ1-4; CDR3: CASSQTKGQGVEKLFF; DNA: TGTGCCAGCAGTCAGACGAAGGGACAGGGGGTTGAAAAACTGTTTTTT
D: -; V: TRBV11-2; size: many; J: TRBJ2-3; CDR3: CASSWTEDTQYF; DNA: TGTGCCAGCAGCTGGACGGAAGATACGCAGTATTTT
D: -; V: TRBV11-2; size: -; J: TRBJ2-3; CDR3: CANKSGRSTDTQYF; DNA: TGTGCCAACAAAAGCGGCCGAAGCACAGATACGCAGTATTTT
D: -; V: TRBV20-1; size: many; J: TRBJ1-1; CDR3: CSARVGAATATEAFF; DNA: TGCAGTGCTAGAGTCGGGGCCGCTACGGCCACTGAAGCTTTCTTT
D: -; V: TRBV9; size: -; J: TRBJ1-5; CDR3: CASSVGVDYSNQPQHF; DNA: TGTGCCAGCAGCGTAGGGGTGGATTATAGCAATCAGCCCCAGCATTTT
D: TRBD1; V: TRBV5-1; size: many; J: TRBJ1-1; CDR3: CASSLGQGTTEAFF; DNA: TGCGCCAGCAGCTTGGGACAGGGTACCACTGAAGCTTTCTTT
D: -; V: TRBV27; size: many; J: TRBJ2-2; CDR3: CASSLSGRTVAGELFF; DNA: TGTGCCAGCAGTTTATCGGGAAGGACAGTGGCCGGGGAGCTGTTTTTT
D: TRBD1; V: TRBV10-3; size: many; J: TRBJ1-1; CDR3: CAISSRQGRLNTEAFF; DNA: TGTGCCATCAGTAGTCGACAGGGTCGTTTGAACACTGAAGCTTTCTTT
D: -; V: TRBV29-1; size: medium-sized; J: TRBJ2-3; CDR3: CSVESRLRPDTQYF; DNA: TGCAGCGTTGAATCTAGACTCCGACCAGATACGCAGTATTTT
D: TRBD1; V: TRBV28; size: many; J: TRBJ1-5; CDR3: CASQSGGASQHF; DNA: TGTGCCAGCCAGTCAGGGGGGGCCTCCCAGCATTTT
D: -; V: TRBV10-3; size: -; J: TRBJ1-1; CDR3: CAIGQDSPAMNTEAFF; DNA: TGTGCCATCGGACAAGACAGTCCTGCCATGAACACTGAAGCTTTCTTT
D: -; V: TRBV20-1; size: once; J: TRBJ2-7; CDR3: CSASSRAVYEQYF; DNA: TGCAGTGCTTCGTCAAGAGCCGTCTACGAGCAGTACTTC
D: TRBD2; V: TRBV7-2; size: -; J: TRBJ2-3; CDR3: CASSSLLAGGTDTQYF; DNA: TGTGCCAGCAGCTCCCTGCTAGCGGGGGGCACAGATACGCAGTATTTT
D: TRBD1; V: TRBV4-3; size: -; J: TRBJ1-2; CDR3: CASSQDPRDSYGYTF; DNA: TGCGCCAGCAGCCAAGATCCCCGGGACAGCTATGGCTACACCTTC
D: -; V: TRBV5-1; size: few; J: TRBJ1-5; CDR3: CASSSGLGPDQPQHF; DNA: TGCGCCAGCAGCTCGGGACTTGGGCCGGACCAGCCCCAGCATTTT
D: TRBD1; V: TRBV6-6; size: few; J: TRBJ2-1; CDR3: CASSYVGTAGGEQFF; DNA: TGTGCCAGCAGTTACGTTGGGACAGCCGGCGGTGAGCAGTTCTTC
D: -; V: TRBV20-1; size: many; J: TRBJ1-2; CDR3: CSARPGSYGYTF; DNA: TGCAGTGCTAGACCGGGATCCTATGGCTACACCTTC
D: TRBD2; V: TRBV7-9; size: many; J: TRBJ2-1; CDR3: CASSLAGTSGSSDEQFF; DNA: TGTGCCAGCAGCTTAGCGGGGACTAGCGGGTCTTCGGATGAGCAGTTCTTC
D: TRBD1; V: TRBV28; size: many; J: TRBJ2-7; CDR3: CASSSRGLHYEQYF; DNA: TGTGCCAGCAGTTCGAGGGGGCTCCACTACGAGCAGTACTTC
D: TRBD1; V: TRBV7-6; size: few; J: TRBJ2-5; CDR3: CASSRGQGNLKTQYF; DNA: TGTGCCAGCAGCCGGGGACAGGGGAATTTAAAGACCCAGTACTTC
D: -; V: TRBV4-3; size: many; J: TRBJ1-1; CDR3: CASSQGIANTEAFF; DNA: TGCGCCAGCAGCCAAGGAATAGCGAACACTGAAGCTTTCTTT
D: TRBD1; V: TRBV5-5; size: few; J: TRBJ1-1; CDR3: CASSFRDRGVTEAFF; DNA: TGTGCCAGCAGCTTTCGGGACAGGGGGGTCACTGAAGCTTTCTTT
D: -; V: TRBV7-2; size: -; J: TRBJ1-5; CDR3: CASSVLGNQPQHF; DNA: TGTGCCAGCAGCGTACTGGGAAATCAGCCCCAGCATTTT
D: -; V: TRBV20-1; size: many; J: TRBJ1-1; CDR3: CSAMTPYGDTEAFF; DNA: TGCAGTGCAATGACACCATATGGGGACACTGAAGCTTTCTTT
D: -; V: TRBV12-3/TRBV12-4; size: many; J: TRBJ1-2; CDR3: CASSPQVLGGYTF; DNA: TGTGCCAGCAGCCCACAGGTTTTGGGTGGCTACACCTTC
D: TRBD1; V: TRBV7-2; size: few; J: TRBJ1-5; CDR3: CASSLGGQSNQPQHF; DNA: TGTGCCAGCAGCTTAGGGGGACAGAGCAATCAGCCCCAGCATTTT
D: TRBD2; V: TRBV2; size: few; J: TRBJ2-2; CDR3: CASGRLAGPGELFF; DNA: TGTGCCAGCGGGCGGCTAGCGGGACCCGGGGAGCTGTTTTTT
D: TRBD1; V: TRBV7-9; size: -; J: TRBJ1-4; CDR3: CATASGGKLFF; DNA: TGTGCCACTGCTTCAGGGGGAAAACTGTTTTTT
D: -; V: TRBV5-1; size: few; J: TRBJ1-4; CDR3: CASSPGPNEKLFF; DNA: TGCGCCAGCAGTCCGGGCCCTAATGAAAAACTGTTTTTT
D: -; V: TRBV25-1; size: many; J: TRBJ2-5; CDR3: CASSSSRGTSYQETQYF; DNA: TGTGCCAGCAGTTCCTCACGCGGGACTTCATACCAAGAGACCCAGTACTTC
D: TRBD1; V: TRBV10-3; size: many; J: TRBJ1-1; CDR3: CAISEPTGKDLTEAFF; DNA: TGTGCCATCAGTGAGCCGACAGGGAAGGACCTGACTGAAGCTTTCTTT